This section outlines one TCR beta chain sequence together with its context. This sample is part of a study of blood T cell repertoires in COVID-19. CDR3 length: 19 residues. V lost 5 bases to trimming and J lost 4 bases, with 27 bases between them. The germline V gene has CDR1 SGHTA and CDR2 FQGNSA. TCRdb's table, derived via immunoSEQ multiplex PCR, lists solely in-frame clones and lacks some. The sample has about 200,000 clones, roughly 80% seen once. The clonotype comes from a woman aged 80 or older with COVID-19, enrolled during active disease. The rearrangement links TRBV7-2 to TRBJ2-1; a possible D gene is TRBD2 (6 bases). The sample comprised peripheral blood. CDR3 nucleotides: TGTGCCAGCAGCCCTAGGATCCCCAAGGGGCGCGGGATTTACAATGAGCAGTTCTTC. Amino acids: CASSPRIPKGRGIYNEQFF.